These 14 T cell receptor beta chains share one sample of origin, sequenced in a study of blood T cells in healthy people across ages. A second 7 to 11 cycle PCR used barcoded and J-beta primers. MiXCR, run by TCRdb on the 5' RACE reads, gives a single entry per CDR3 protein. The profile shows roughly 1,000,000 distinct CDR3 sequences, approximately 26% of them singletons. Another study also made use of these data, one on T cells of mothers and their children.

The sample consisted of blood. Receptors originate from a girl aged 2-9 years in good health.

This clonotype was found a few times. This sequence joins TRBV27 and TRBJ2-5; D is undetermined. CDR1 is MNHEY, CDR2 SMNVEV, per germline (reference sequence). V was shortened by 6 bases and J by 6 bases, with 17 bases between the two germline ends. The CDR3 consists of 14 residues. CDR3 sequence: CASSPEFHQKTQYF. The CDR3 nucleotides read TGTGCCAGCAGCCCGGAGTTCCACCAGAAGACCCAGTACTTC.

The CDR3 sequence is CASSLGTSGAYERYF. The CDR3 DNA reads as TGTGCCAGCAGCTTAGGGACTAGCGGAGCGTACGAGCGGTACTTC. The chain uses TRBV11-2 and TRBJ2-5; 10 bases agree with TRBD2. V gave up 1 base and J gave up 13 bases; unmatched junction bases: 12. The CDR3 has 15 residues. Germline V gene sequence: CDR1 SGHAT, CDR2 FQNNGV.

CDR3 sequence reads: CASDPTPGGRKNEQFF. CDR3 sequence (DNA): TGTGCCAGCGACCCTACACCGGGGGGGCGGAAAAATGAGCAGTTCTTC. This chain joins TRBV6-2 or TRBV6-3 and TRBJ2-5, with TRBD2 matching 8 bases. The better agreement between TRBJ2-1 and the DNA end casts doubt on the J call. This CDR3 has 16 amino acids. From germline, CDR1 is MNHEY and CDR2 SVGEGT.

This clonotype appeared a few times. The junction departs from germline at one end; a sequencing error may be responsible. The chain's CDR3 is CATSRETSGGVHEQSF. The CDR3 region has the DNA TGTGCCACCAGCAGGGAAACTAGCGGGGGTGTTCATGAGCAGTCCTTC. The genes are TRBV15 and TRBJ2-1; 11 nucleotides match TRBD2. The germline gives CDR1 LNHNV, CDR2 YYDKDF (reference sequence). The CDR3 has 16 residues.

This clonotype turned up a few times. The chain carries TRBV5-1 and TRBJ2-7; D not certain. The germline V and J ends were trimmed by 6 bases and 2 bases, with 12 bases remaining between them. Germline-derived CDR1 and CDR2 are SGHRS and YFSETQ. The CDR3 runs to 13 residues. The CDR3: CASKATSTYEQYF. CDR3 DNA sequence: TGCGCCAGCAAAGCGACATCCACCTACGAGCAGTACTTC.

The chain has TRBV9 and TRBJ2-3, with 8 bases identical to TRBD2. Germline CDR1 and CDR2: SGDLS and YYNGEE. CDR3 size: 15 residues. V lost 2 bases, J lost 5 bases, and 7 bases stayed unmatched. The CDR3 DNA sequence: TGTGCCAGCAGCGTTAATGGCGGGGGGAAAGATACGCAGTATTTT. Translated, it gives CASSVNGGGKDTQYF.

This clonotype was seen a handful of times. The chain joins TRBV28 to TRBJ1-3, with 7 bases lining up with TRBD1. V trimming: 2 bases; J trimming: 4 bases; junction bases outside the gene matches: 14. This CDR3 contains 18 residues. The germline V gene encodes CDR1 MDHEN and CDR2 SYDVKM. The DNA for the CDR3 is TGTGCCAGCAGTTTAAGCACCTATACAGGGGCGCTCGGAAACACCATATATTTT. Translating gives CASSLSTYTGALGNTIYF.

The genes are TRBV20-1 and TRBJ2-3; no firm D call. Germline-derived CDR1 and CDR2 are DFQATT and SNEGSKA (reference sequence). This CDR3 region has 12 residues. Trimming removed 6 bases at V and 1 base at J, with 8 bases between. The CDR3 sequence is CSAVLGTDTQYF. DNA of the CDR3: TGCAGTGCCGTCCTAGGCACAGATACGCAGTATTTT.

This chain connects TRBV9 to TRBJ2-3; D call uncertain. Germline loops: CDR1 SGDLS, CDR2 YYNGEE. Trimming took off 3 bases at V and 2 bases at J, with 13 bases between the two ends. The CDR3 is 15 amino acids. CDR3 nucleotides: TGTGCCAGCAGCGCCCGACTTGATACCACAGATACGCAGTATTTT. This gives the protein CASSARLDTTDTQYF.

The chain recombines TRBV13 with TRBJ2-7, with no clear D. Deletions cut 8 bases from V and 5 bases from J, with 16 bases between. This CDR3 comprises 13 residues. CDR1 is PRHDT and CDR2 is FYEKMQ in the germline V gene (reference sequence). CDR3 sequence: CASGVQPGNEQYF. CDR3 coding DNA: TGTGCCAGCGGGGTTCAACCGGGCAACGAGCAGTACTTC.

The chain carries TRBV7-2 and TRBJ1-1, with TRBD1 matching over 7 bases. The length of the CDR3 is 15 residues. Germline assignment: CDR1 SGHTA and CDR2 FQGNSA. Trimming cost V 5 bases and J 1 base; bases outside gene matches: 7. The CDR3 DNA reads TGTGCCAGCAGCCTAGGGGGCTCATGGAACACTGAAGCTTTCTTT. Residues: CASSLGGSWNTEAFF.

Here the CDR3 DNA reads TGCAGTGCTAGAGTGGGGACGACAGATACGCAGTATTTT. Its protein is CSARVGTTDTQYF. The V and J genes are TRBV20-1 and TRBJ2-3; D possibly uses TRBD1 or TRBD2 (5 bases each). Germline V CDR1 and CDR2: DFQATT, SNEGSKA (reference sequence). This CDR3 is 13 amino acids long. V lost 1 base and J lost 3, with 8 bases in between.

The J gene is TRBJ1-3, the V gene TRBV5-1; D may be TRBD1 (6 bases). V was clipped by 2 bases and J by 0 bases, with 12 bases between them. From germline, CDR1 is SGHRS and CDR2 YFSETQ. The CDR3 is 16 amino acids. Here the CDR3 reads CASSFEGQTSGNTIYF. DNA for the CDR3: TGCGCCAGCAGCTTTGAGGGACAAACCTCTGGAAACACCATATATTTT.

The V call is TRBV24-1, the J call TRBJ2-3; D perhaps matches TRBD1 (6 bases). Germline CDR1 reads KGHDR; CDR2 reads SFDVKD. The CDR3 is 15 amino acids. Trimming cost V 5 bases and J 4 bases, with 15 bases left between them. CDR3 nucleotide sequence: TGTGCCACCAGTGGAGCTGGGGGCAGAGCAGATACGCAGTATTTT. This gives the protein CATSGAGGRADTQYF.